The 25 T cell receptor beta chains reported below all come from one sample, sequenced in a study of T cells in women clearing cervical HPV infection. TCRdb keeps only in-frame clones here, not all; method: immunoSEQ multiplex PCR. The sample has tens of thousands of clones. Sequencing used blood buffy coat. These receptor sequences come from a woman between 18 and 70 years old with a cervical HPV16 infection that either progressed to CIN3+ or cleared (not recorded which).

Regarding this clone: The missing CDR3 end, 3 residues past where the read stops, is filled in from the germline J gene. The chain recombines TRBV5-5 with TRBJ2-7, with 8 bases aligning to TRBD1. V trimming: 0 bases; J trimming: 1 base; junction bases outside the gene matches: 0. This CDR3 region has 14 residues. CDR1 is SGHKS, CDR2 YYEKEE, per germline (reference sequence). CDR3 region: CASSLGQGSYEQYF. Partial CDR3 DNA: TGTGCCAGCAGCTTGGGACAGGGGTCCTACGAG.

Comment on this clone: Coverage ceases 3 residues before the CDR3 finishes, and the germline J gene fills in the end. V gene TRBV7-3 combines with J gene TRBJ2-1; 10 bases map to TRBD2. V was clipped by 5 bases and J by 0 bases; unmatched bases: 7. The V gene's germline CDR1 is SGHTA and CDR2 FQGTGA. The CDR3 runs 17 residues. The DNA read from the CDR3 is TGTGCCAGCAGCGGGGCCTCTAGCGGGAGCTCCTACAATGAG. Translating it yields CASSGASSGSSYNE. The complete CDR3 reads CASSGASSGSSYNEQFF.

As for this clone: With the read ending 3 residues before the CDR3 end, the germline J gene is used to fill in that end. The V call is TRBV18, the J call TRBJ1-3; D gene uncertain. Germline CDR1 and CDR2: KGHSH and LQKENI. V was cut by 0 bases and J by 0 bases, with 6 bases left in between. The CDR3 is 15 amino acids. The CDR3 loop is CASSPPQSSGNTIYF. CDR3 DNA (partial): TGTGCCAGCTCACCACCTCAGAGCTCTGGAAACACC.

About this clone: The missing CDR3 end, 3 residues past where the read stops, is filled in from the germline J gene. This chain connects TRBV2 to TRBJ2-7; tentative D call: TRBD2 (5 bases). CDR3 length: 15 amino acids. V was pared by 2 bases and J by 5 bases, with 16 bases between. The germline V gene has CDR1 SNHLY and CDR2 FYNNEI. The CDR3 loop reads CASSERRTAIHEQYF. The sequenced part of the CDR3 DNA is TGTGCCAGCAGTGAAAGGAGGACTGCTATTCACGAG.

Of note for this clone: An end of the junction differs from the germline gene, which may be a read error. The read ends 3 residues before the CDR3 terminus; that terminus is restored from the germline J gene. This sample also contains other DNA sequences that code for the same CDR3. This chain uses TRBV19 with TRBJ2-7, with 7 nucleotides matching TRBD2. CDR1 and CDR2 from the germline V gene are LNHDA and SQIVND (reference sequence). There are 16 residues in the CDR3. This CDR3 is CASSYILGGRRYEQYF. Incomplete CDR3 DNA: TGTGCTAGTAGTTACATCCTTGGCGGGAGAAGGTACGAG.

Remarks on this clone: The read ends 3 residues before the CDR3 terminus; that terminus is restored from the germline J gene. The chain is built from TRBV19 and TRBJ1-2, with D possibly being TRBD1 (5 bases). The CDR3 has 19 residues. Germline values: CDR1 LNHDA, CDR2 SQIVND (reference sequence). The CDR3 DNA, read in part, is TGTGCCAGTAGACCGACTGATTTAGGGGTGGATACTAGCACAGATACC. Translating gives CASRPTDLGVDTSTDT. In full, the CDR3 is CASRPTDLGVDTSTDTYTF.

Remarks on this clone: Coverage ceases 3 residues before the CDR3 finishes, and the germline J gene fills in the end. The J gene is TRBJ2-7, the V gene TRBV7-9; no clear D. V lost 4 bases, J lost 3 bases, and 4 bases lay in between. The CDR3 spans 11 residues. Germline V CDR1 and CDR2: SEHNR, FQNEAQ (reference sequence). The CDR3 sequence: CASSSYYEQYF. The sequenced part of the CDR3 DNA is TGTGCCAGCAGCTCTTACTACGAG.

To note about this clone: The CDR3 end falls 3 residues outside the read, so it is completed with the germline J gene. The chain has TRBV28 and TRBJ1-1; D unclear. The germline CDR1 and CDR2 sequences are MDHEN and SYDVKM. The CDR3 runs to 13 residues. The germline V and J ends were trimmed by 2 bases and 5 bases, with 9 bases remaining between them. The sequenced CDR3 bases are TGTGCCAGCAGTTTAATATCCCGGACTGAA. Translating gives CASSLISRTE. The full CDR3 reads CASSLISRTEAFF. Complete variable domain (other parts from reference TRBV28 and TRBJ1-1): DVKVTQSSRYLVKRTGEKVFLECVQDMDHENMFWYRQDPGLGLRLIYFSYDVKMKEKGDIPEGYSVSREKKERFSLILESASTNQTSMYLCASSLISRTEAFFGQGTRLTVV.

In the case of this clone: The read ends 3 residues shy of where the CDR3 ends; the end is completed using the germline J gene. V gene TRBV5-1 combines with J gene TRBJ1-3, with 7 bases identical to TRBD1. Germline assignment: CDR1 SGHRS and CDR2 YFSETQ. The CDR3 extends over 14 amino acids. Trimming at V came to 2 bases and at J to 4 bases, leaving 3 bases not matched to a gene. The CDR3 reads CASSFGQVGNTIYF. The covered CDR3 bases are TGCGCCAGCAGCTTTGGACAGGTGGGAAACACC.

Remarks on this clone: The read falls 3 residues short of the CDR3 end, and the missing part is taken from the germline J gene. This chain uses TRBV19 with TRBJ1-2; 12 bases align to TRBD1. This CDR3 region has 15 residues. V was pared by 7 bases and J by 3 bases, with 6 bases of the junction left unmatched. Germline loops: CDR1 LNHDA, CDR2 SQIVND (reference sequence). The covered CDR3 bases are TGTGCCAGTAAGGGGACAGGGGGCGTTTACTATGGC. Translated, it gives CASKGTGGVYYG. The entire CDR3 protein is CASKGTGGVYYGYTF. The entire variable domain, with the rest obtained from reference TRBV19 and TRBJ1-2, is as follows: DGGITQSPKYLFRKEGQNVTLSCEQNLNHDAMYWYRQDPGQGLRLIYYSQIVNDFQKGDIAEGYSVSREKKESFPLTVTSAQKNPTAFYLCASKGTGGVYYGYTFGSGTRLTVV.

On this clone itself: The read terminates 3 residues before the CDR3 end, so the remaining end is supplied by the germline J gene. The chain is built from TRBV9 and TRBJ2-5; possibly TRBD2 for D (5 bases). Germline values: CDR1 SGDLS, CDR2 YYNGEE. V was cut by 4 bases and J by 3 bases, with 16 bases left in between. This CDR3 is built from 15 residues. Incomplete CDR3 DNA: TGTGCCAGCAGCCCATGGAACGGGGTGGAAGAGACC. It is translated as CASSPWNGVEET. The CDR3 reads in full as CASSPWNGVEETQYF.

In the case of this clone: The CDR3 end falls 3 residues outside the read, so it is completed with the germline J gene. J is TRBJ2-1 and V is TRBV6-1; TRBD2 aligns across 10 bases. This CDR3 is built from 19 residues. V gave up 1 base and J gave up 7 bases; unmatched junction bases: 16. CDR1 MNHNS and CDR2 SASEGT come from the germline V gene. The CDR3: CASSEVRTSGTESENEQFF. The CDR3 bases that were read are TGTGCCAGCAGTGAAGTGCGGACTAGCGGAACGGAATCGGAAAATGAG.

Comment on this clone: The read ends 3 residues shy of where the CDR3 ends; the end is completed using the germline J gene. V usage is TRBV19 and J usage is TRBJ1-6; 7 bases align to TRBD1. The germline V gene encodes CDR1 LNHDA and CDR2 SQIVND (reference sequence). After removal of 4 bases from V and 10 bases from J, the junction contained 13 bases not matched to a gene. CDR3 length: 16 residues. Here the CDR3 reads CASSTSRQGSQSPLHF. The covered CDR3 bases are TGTGCCAGTAGTACATCAAGACAGGGAAGTCAGTCACCC.

Comment on this clone: The read comes to an end 3 residues before the CDR3 does, leaving the germline J gene to fill in the end. The same CDR3 can be traced to other DNA sequences in this sample. The J gene is TRBJ1-3, the V gene TRBV19; D unresolved. In germline, CDR1 is LNHDA, CDR2 SQIVND (reference sequence). Trimming left V 2 bases short and J 4 bases short, with 12 bases between. The CDR3 contains 15 residues. CDR3 amino acids: CASSISSFGGNTIYF. The CDR3 bases that were read are TGTGCCAGTAGTATATCGTCTTTCGGGGGAAACACC.

Comments on this clone: Sequencing ends 3 residues short of the CDR3 end; the germline J gene provides the rest. The chain combines TRBV7-8 with TRBJ1-6; no reliable D call. Between the trimmed V and J ends, which lost 1 base and 0 bases, there was a span of 13 bases. The CDR3 length is 18 residues. CDR1 and CDR2 from the germline V gene are SGHVS and FQNEAQ. The CDR3 is CASSLGFNSRSYNSPLHF. Incomplete CDR3 DNA: TGTGCCAGCAGCTTAGGCTTTAACAGCCGCTCCTATAATTCACCC.

CDR3 DNA (partial): TGCAGTGCTGTGCCAGGACTAGCGGGAGAGAGGGCCTACGAG. Its translation: CSAVPGLAGERAYE. The whole CDR3 protein is CSAVPGLAGERAYEQYF. The chain recombines TRBV20-1 with TRBJ2-7; 13 nucleotides line up with TRBD2. Sequencing ends 3 residues short of the CDR3 end; the germline J gene provides the rest. The germline gives CDR1 DFQATT, CDR2 SNEGSKA (reference sequence). The J segment lost 2 bases and the V segment lost 5 bases, leaving 12 bases of the junction unmatched. This CDR3 contains 17 residues.

With respect to this clone: With the read ending 3 residues before the CDR3 end, the germline J gene is used to fill in that end. This chain links TRBV18 with TRBJ1-1, with 10 bases aligning to TRBD1. Germline lookup yields CDR1 KGHSH and CDR2 LQKENI. This CDR3 has 15 amino acids. The J segment lost 1 base and the V segment lost 3 bases, leaving 2 bases of the junction unmatched. The CDR3 spells CASSPGTGENTEAFF. CDR3 DNA (partial): TGTGCCAGCTCACCCGGGACAGGGGAGAACACTGAA.

The sequenced CDR3 bases are TGCAGTGCTAGTAAAACCGGGACAGGCAATCAGCCC. Translating it yields CSASKTGTGNQP. In full, the CDR3 reads CSASKTGTGNQPQHF. J is TRBJ1-5 and V is TRBV20-1, with TRBD1 matching over 7 bases. The missing CDR3 end, 3 residues past where the read stops, is filled in from the germline J gene. V lost 3 bases to trimming and J lost 2 bases; unmatched junction nucleotides: 7. Germline CDR1 is DFQATT and CDR2 is SNEGSKA (reference sequence). The CDR3 loop spans 15 amino acids.

As regards this clone: The CDR3 goes on 3 residues after the read ends, and that part is filled in from the germline J gene. The chain carries TRBV5-1 and TRBJ2-1; 9 bases are a match to TRBD1. The V gene's germline CDR1 is SGHRS and CDR2 YFSETQ. The CDR3 contains 15 residues. After removal of 6 bases from V and 3 bases from J, the junction contained 7 bases not matched to a gene. CDR3 bases read: TGCGCCAGCAACTTCGGGACAGGGATCTACAATGAG. Translation: CASNFGTGIYNE. The whole CDR3 is CASNFGTGIYNEQFF.

To note about this clone: The read ends 3 residues early relative to the CDR3; the germline J gene fills the gap. The V gene is TRBV3-1 (or the pseudogene TRBV3-2), the J gene TRBJ2-7; the D is unclear. Germline V gene data show CDR1 as LGHDT and CDR2 as YNNKEL (reference sequence). V was pared by 1 base and J by 3 bases, with 4 bases between. The CDR3 covers 12 residues. Partial CDR3 DNA: TGTGCCAGCAGCCAAGCAATCTACGAG. This sequence encodes CASSQAIYE. The complete CDR3 protein is CASSQAIYEQYF.

Comments on this clone: With the read ending 3 residues before the CDR3 end, the germline J gene is used to fill in that end. The V call is TRBV5-1, the J call TRBJ1-4; 7 bases align to TRBD1. The CDR3 contains 13 residues. V lost 7 bases and J lost 4; bases outside the gene matches: 4. Germline V gene lookup returns CDR1 SGHRS and CDR2 YFSETQ. The CDR3 here is CASSDRYNEKLFF. The CDR3 DNA, read in part, is TGCGCCAGCTCGGACAGGTATAATGAAAAA.

This clone ranks as medium-sized in terms of frequency. The CDR3 extends 3 residues past the end of the read, so its final part is completed from the germline J gene. This rearrangement joins TRBV5-1 to TRBJ1-2; the D is unclear. Germline CDR1 reads SGHRS; CDR2 reads YFSETQ. Trimming cost V 2 bases and J 5 bases, with 16 bases left between them. The CDR3 runs 15 residues. CDR3 DNA (partial): TGCGCCAGCAGCTTAATTTATGGCTCCTTTTATGGC. Encoded protein: CASSLIYGSFYG. The whole CDR3 protein reads CASSLIYGSFYGYTF.

In regard to this clone: The read terminates 3 residues ahead of where the CDR3 ends, so the germline J gene completes it. This chain connects TRBV18 to TRBJ2-2; maybe TRBD1 (6 bases). The germline V gene has CDR1 KGHSH and CDR2 LQKENI. Trimming removed 2 bases from V and 3 bases from J, with 10 bases in between. The CDR3 runs 15 residues. The sequenced part of the CDR3 DNA is TGTGCCAGCTCACCAGGACAGCCGGACACCGGGGAG. Its translation is CASSPGQPDTGE. The whole CDR3 sequence is CASSPGQPDTGELFF.

Of note for this clone: From the germline J gene comes the end of the CDR3, since the read stops 3 residues before it. The chain uses TRBV18 and TRBJ1-2; 9 nucleotides line up with TRBD1. The germline V gene has CDR1 KGHSH and CDR2 LQKENI. V was pared by 3 bases and J by 3 bases, with 2 bases of the junction left unmatched. The CDR3 spans 14 residues. This chain's CDR3 is CASSPRQGDYGYTF. Partial CDR3 DNA: TGTGCCAGCTCACCCAGACAGGGGGACTATGGC.

About this clone: The CDR3 end lies 3 residues beyond the end of the read and is filled in from the germline J gene. The rearrangement joins TRBV5-5 to TRBJ1-2; D unresolved. V was trimmed by 0 bases and J by 2 bases, leaving 11 bases between them. The V gene's germline CDR1 is SGHKS and CDR2 YYEKEE (reference sequence). This CDR3 contains 15 residues. The CDR3 protein is CASSLAFFSNYGYTF. The CDR3 DNA, read in part, is TGTGCCAGCAGCTTGGCCTTTTTTTCCAACTATGGC.